The rows below give T cell receptor beta chains drawn from one sample of a study of blood T cell repertoires in COVID-19. Using immunoSEQ multiplex PCR, the repertoire was profiled, and TCRdb retains in-frame clones only, with some absent. The sample consists of about 190,000 clones, about 88% of them appearing once. The sequenced sample was peripheral blood. The receptors derive from a man aged 25-40 years with acute or convalescent COVID-19. The CDR3 runs from the conserved cysteine through the conserved F or W. The D gene is left open where the match is weak. For some rows the clone size is stated as once, few or many, or as a class when expanded; others skip it.

J,size,D,V,DNA,CDR3
TRBJ1-6,few,.,TRBV5-1,TGCGCCAGCAGCTCCTACGGGGATAATTCACCCCTCCACTTT,CASSSYGDNSPLHF
TRBJ1-1,once,.,TRBV29-1,TGCAGCGTTTGGTGGGGAGGCCCCACTGAAGCTTTCTTT,CSVWWGGPTEAFF
TRBJ2-6,.,.,TRBV5-1,TGCGCCAGCAGCTTGACTATTAGCCCCCCGATGGGCTCTGGGGCCAACGTCCTGACTTTC,CASSLTISPPMGSGANVLTF
TRBJ1-4,once,TRBD1,TRBV7-9,TGTGCCAGCAGCCAAACCGCAGGGGGAACGACTAATGAAAAACTGTTTTTT,CASSQTAGGTTNEKLFF
TRBJ2-3,.,.,TRBV7-3,TGTGCCAGCAGCCTACAACCCACAGGCACAGATACGCAGTATTTT,CASSLQPTGTDTQYF
TRBJ2-7,.,.,TRBV29-1,TGCAGCGTTGAACGCTTAACCGGGGGGCTAGGCGAGCAGTACTTC,CSVERLTGGLGEQYF
TRBJ1-4,.,.,TRBV18,TGTGCCAGCTACCGTACGGCAACTAATGAAAAACTGTTTTTT,CASYRTATNEKLFF
TRBJ2-7,once,TRBD1,TRBV29-1,TGCAGCGTTGAAGGTCCCTGGCAGGGGGCGGGCGGAGAGCAGTACTTC,CSVEGPWQGAGGEQYF
TRBJ2-2,.,.,TRBV6-6,TGTGCCAGCAGTTACAGAGGTAACACCGGGGAGCTGTTTTTT,CASSYRGNTGELFF
TRBJ2-5,.,TRBD2,TRBV9,TGTGCCAGCGGGGCGGGAGTAGGGGAGACCCAGTACTTC,CASGAGVGETQYF
TRBJ2-1,.,.,TRBV5-4,TGTGCCAGCAGCAACGGTTCTGGACTACGAAACAATGAGCAGTTCTTC,CASSNGSGLRNNEQFF
TRBJ1-1,few,TRBD1,TRBV5-1,TGCGCCAGCAGCTTGGGGTTAGGGACAGGGGATGAAGCTTTCTTT,CASSLGLGTGDEAFF
TRBJ1-5,once,TRBD1,TRBV5-1,TGCGCCAGCAGCCCGGACAGGGGAGGTAATCAGCCCCAGCATTTT,CASSPDRGGNQPQHF
TRBJ1-6,.,.,TRBV5-4,TGTGCCAGCAGCTTGGACGCGTCACCCCTCCACTTT,CASSLDASPLHF
TRBJ1-6,.,.,TRBV11-1,TGTGCCAGCAGCTTATCCGGTTCACCCCTCCACTTT,CASSLSGSPLHF
TRBJ2-3,.,TRBD1,TRBV16,TGTGCCAGCGGTCGACAGGGCGCAGATACGCAGTATTTT,CASGRQGADTQYF
TRBJ1-1,.,.,TRBV10-3,TGTGCCATCAGTGAATTCGGAGAGGAGAACACTGAAGCTTTCTTT,CAISEFGEENTEAFF
TRBJ2-1,once,TRBD2,TRBV10-3,TGTGCCATCACGGGGCGGGAGAGTCACAATGAGCAGTTCTTC,CAITGRESHNEQFF
TRBJ2-3,.,TRBD2,TRBV7-3,TGTGCCAGCAGCTCTTCAGCGGGAGGAGGAAATACGCAGTATTTT,CASSSSAGGGNTQYF
TRBJ1-6,once,.,TRBV20-1,TGCAGTGCTAGTGCGGACACCCTCCACTTT,CSASADTLHF
TRBJ2-3,.,TRBD2,TRBV9,TGTGCCAGCAGCGCCCAAGCGGGAGTTGGAGATACGCAGTATTTT,CASSAQAGVGDTQYF
TRBJ2-7,few,TRBD1,TRBV5-1,TGCGCCAGCAGCCGGGGCCCTCGGACAGGTCAATACGAGCAGTACTTC,CASSRGPRTGQYEQYF
TRBJ1-2,.,TRBD1,TRBV10-1,TGCGCCAGCAGTGAGTCAAACAGGGGCTATGGCTACACCTTC,CASSESNRGYGYTF
TRBJ2-1,.,TRBD2,TRBV5-1,TGCGCCAGCAGCTTGGATGGGGCTAGCGGGAGTTATGAGCAGTTCTTC,CASSLDGASGSYEQFF
TRBJ2-3,.,TRBD2,TRBV2,TGTGCCAGCAGTGAGAGGACTAGAAGTTGGTCTGATACGCAGTATTTT,CASSERTRSWSDTQYF
TRBJ2-1,.,TRBD2,TRBV7-3,TGTGCCAGCAGCTTAGTGACTAGCGGGATAGACAATGAGCAGTTCTTC,CASSLVTSGIDNEQFF
TRBJ2-1,.,TRBD2,TRBV5-1,TGCGCCAGTATTTCAGTGGCGGGAGGAAACAATGAGCAGTTCTTC,CASISVAGGNNEQFF
TRBJ2-3,.,.,TRBV10-1,TGCGCCAGCAGTGTAGGGGCTAGCGGCACAGATACGCAGTATTTT,CASSVGASGTDTQYF
TRBJ1-1,.,.,TRBV28,TGTGCCAGCAGTTCACCAAGGGGGAGGAACACTGAAGCTTTCTTT,CASSSPRGRNTEAFF
TRBJ2-7,.,.,TRBV27,TGTGCCAGCAGTTCCCTTGGGGGGGCGCGGGACGAGCAGTACTTC,CASSSLGGARDEQYF
TRBJ2-1,.,.,TRBV7-9,TGTGCCAGCAGCTTAATACAGGGTGGTCATGAGCAGTTCTTC,CASSLIQGGHEQFF
TRBJ2-7,.,TRBD2,TRBV15,TGTGCCACCAGCAGCCTACCCAGCGGGACGGCCTACGAGCAGTACTTC,CATSSLPSGTAYEQYF
TRBJ2-2,once,.,TRBV5-1,TGCGCCAGCAGCCCAACACAGAACACCGGGGAGCTGTTTTTT,CASSPTQNTGELFF
TRBJ1-2,.,.,TRBV19,TGTGCCAGTGAGAGAAAAGCTAACTATGGCTACACCTTC,CASERKANYGYTF
TRBJ1-5,.,.,TRBV28,TGTGCCAGCAGTTTGTCCGGGTTCAGTCGGCCCCAGCATTTT,CASSLSGFSRPQHF
TRBJ1-2,.,TRBD1,TRBV5-1,TGCGCCAGCAGCCAGGGCACAGGGGTTGGCTACACCTTC,CASSQGTGVGYTF
TRBJ2-7,.,TRBD1,TRBV14,TGTGCCAGCAGCCCCCGGGACAGGGTCCCCTACGAGCAGTACTTC,CASSPRDRVPYEQYF
TRBJ1-3,.,TRBD1,TRBV30,TGTGCCTGGAGTCCAACCCGGGACAGGGGCTTTGTAAACTCTGGAAACACCATATATTTT,CAWSPTRDRGFVNSGNTIYF
TRBJ2-5,few,TRBD2,TRBV5-1,TGCGCCAGCAGCTTGGGGCTAGCGGGGGATACCAAGAAGACCCAGTACTTC,CASSLGLAGDTKKTQYF
TRBJ1-2,.,TRBD1,TRBV2,TGTGCCAGCAGTCCTTCGACAGGGGCCAACTATGGCTACACCTTC,CASSPSTGANYGYTF
TRBJ2-7,.,TRBD1,TRBV6-5,TGTGCCAGCAGTCAACAGGGGTGGGAGCAGTACTTC,CASSQQGWEQYF
TRBJ1-1,.,.,TRBV7-9,TGTGCCAGCAGCTTAGGAGGTGGAACTGAAGCTTTCTTT,CASSLGGGTEAFF
TRBJ1-5,.,.,TRBV7-8,TGTGCCAGCAGCCTTGGCGGACAGAGCAATCAGCCCCAGCATTTT,CASSLGGQSNQPQHF
TRBJ2-5,.,.,TRBV5-1,TGCGCCAGCACCCCCCAGGGAGAGACCCAGTACTTC,CASTPQGETQYF
TRBJ2-1,.,.,TRBV3-1/TRBV3-2,TGTGCCAGCAGCCTGTCGCCGCGACTCAATGAGCAGTTCTTC,CASSLSPRLNEQFF
TRBJ1-1,.,.,TRBV29-1,TGCAGCGCCGTCAGGGTTGGGAACACTGAAGCTTTCTTT,CSAVRVGNTEAFF
TRBJ2-1,.,TRBD2,TRBV11-2,TGTGCCAGCAGCTCAGGGACTAGCGGCTCCTACAATGAGCAGTTCTTC,CASSSGTSGSYNEQFF
TRBJ2-1,.,.,TRBV7-2,TGTGCCAGCCGCAGGCTATCCGGCTCCTACAATGAGCAGTTCTTC,CASRRLSGSYNEQFF
TRBJ2-1,.,TRBD1,TRBV6-6,TGTGCCAGCAGTAAGGACAGGGGAGGTGGAAAGCAGTTCTTC,CASSKDRGGGKQFF
TRBJ2-7,.,TRBD2,TRBV5-6,TGTGCCAGCAGCTTAACAGGGACTAGCTCCTACGAGCAGTACTTC,CASSLTGTSSYEQYF
TRBJ2-3,once,.,TRBV4-1,TGCGCCAGCAGCCGCCATATGCGATCCCCAGATACGCAGTATTTT,CASSRHMRSPDTQYF
TRBJ1-5,.,.,TRBV12-3/TRBV12-4,TGTGCCAGCAGTTTACGGGGGAATCAGCCCCAGCATTTT,CASSLRGNQPQHF